These T cell receptor beta chains were read from a single sample in a study of blood T cells in healthy people across ages. TCRdb re-analysed the 5' RACE reads in MiXCR, keeping a single row per CDR3 protein. The sample yields hundreds of thousands of distinct CDR3 sequences, around 52% seen once. Source material: blood. Source of these receptors: a woman of 80 years or more in good health. Each CDR3 is given without its conserved first and last residue. The D gene is left open where the match is weak.

TRBV2	NA	TRBJ1-2	ASNEGPNYGYT
TRBV4-3	NA	TRBJ2-5	ASSQDHGGLWAQY
TRBV7-8	NA	TRBJ1-5	ASSKGGNYFNQPQH
TRBV29-1	TRBD1	TRBJ1-1	SVEGGGGTKWAF
TRBV28	NA	TRBJ2-1	ASSRTDSSYNEQF
TRBV15	TRBD1	TRBJ1-1	ATSPGGPEAF
TRBV27	NA	TRBJ2-2	ASRKETNTGELF
TRBV20-1	TRBD2	TRBJ2-1	SARGGLSTYNEQF
TRBV12-3/TRBV12-4	NA	TRBJ2-7	ASRDTGSQY
TRBV20-1	NA	TRBJ1-2	SARDPLGGNYGYT
TRBV14	TRBD2	TRBJ2-5	ASSQDAASGAIFQETQY
TRBV28	TRBD2	TRBJ2-7	ASRRAGTRSEQY
TRBV6-6	NA	TRBJ1-6	ASSYRDNSPLH
TRBV9	NA	TRBJ2-3	ASSVWGSGDTQY
TRBV6-1	TRBD2	TRBJ2-1	ASSVTSGSVFYEQF
TRBV2	NA	TRBJ2-2	ASSGKRTNTGELF
TRBV7-2	NA	TRBJ1-4	ASSLAKSEKLF
TRBV12-3/TRBV12-4	TRBD1	TRBJ2-7	ASSFADRAYEQY
TRBV6-6	TRBD2	TRBJ2-1	ASSSGLAANEQF
TRBV7-2	TRBD1	TRBJ2-5	ASSPGDRVPETQY
TRBV4-3	TRBD1	TRBJ2-5	ASSLGQGTGETQY
TRBV5-1	NA	TRBJ2-3	ASSLNRGSDTQY
TRBV20-1	TRBD2	TRBJ2-7	SALAPAGTSGRDYEQY
TRBV5-1	NA	TRBJ2-5	ASSLVGLETQY
TRBV7-9	NA	TRBJ2-7	ASNSKGPYEQY
TRBV5-1	NA	TRBJ1-1	ASSAYSSNTEAF
TRBV15	TRBD2	TRBJ2-7	ATSTGRDYEQY
TRBV7-2	NA	TRBJ2-1	ASSLDPRAAVTYNEQF
TRBV7-2	NA	TRBJ2-2	ASSLGGSRSTGELF
TRBV5-1	TRBD1	TRBJ2-7	ASSFSSGGSYEQY
TRBV28	NA	TRBJ2-7	ASRPSLRSSYEQY
TRBV20-1	NA	TRBJ2-7	SASRYGGEQY
TRBV5-1	NA	TRBJ2-1	ASSDEMGNEQF
TRBV25-1	NA	TRBJ1-5	ASSEFGLSLDNQPQH
TRBV6-5	NA	TRBJ2-4	ASSYSRISNIQY
TRBV11-3	NA	TRBJ2-1	ASNADDTYNEQF
TRBV11-2	NA	TRBJ1-2	ASSQGGDAGAVSLGYT
TRBV5-1	NA	TRBJ2-4	ASSSDRTIAKNIQY
TRBV20-1	NA	TRBJ2-2	SARDIGRTGELF
TRBV28	NA	TRBJ1-2	ASSFYDGNYGYT
TRBV12-3/TRBV12-4	NA	TRBJ2-5	ASKLRETQY
TRBV5-1	NA	TRBJ1-3	ASSSNSGNTIY
TRBV6-5	TRBD1	TRBJ1-1	ASRGGQALYTEAF
TRBV12-3/TRBV12-4	TRBD2	TRBJ2-3	ASSPLAGGKTDTQY
TRBV19	NA	TRBJ2-1	VSSIWWRSVYNEQF
TRBV5-1	TRBD2	TRBJ2-3	ASSLSRVQSGSGDTQY
TRBV7-2	NA	TRBJ2-2	ASSFYRTVNTGELF
TRBV28	TRBD1	TRBJ1-2	ASSDRGSYGYT
TRBV2	NA	TRBJ1-1	ASSEQDHRVKNTEAF
TRBV7-9	NA	TRBJ2-5	ASSPRRGAGQETQY
TRBV10-3	TRBD2	TRBJ2-3	ATSGRGTDTQY
TRBV20-1	NA	TRBJ2-5	SANPRAGLQETQY
TRBV7-9	NA	TRBJ2-7	ASSEIGVLNNEQY
TRBV6-6	NA	TRBJ2-2	ASRGLNTGELF
TRBV27	TRBD1	TRBJ2-3	ASSYRGLKTDTQY
TRBV6-5	TRBD1	TRBJ1-2	ASSYSNRGDYGYT
TRBV28	NA	TRBJ1-1	ASRVAEWNTEAF